The 19 T cell receptor beta chains given below trace back to one sample, sequenced in a study of blood T cell repertoires in COVID-19. Repertoires were generated with immunoSEQ multiplex PCR, while TCRdb's copy carries only in-frame clones and drops some. This sample carries 150,000 or so clones, roughly 82% of them seen once, and the ten largest clones take roughly 15%. The sequenced sample was peripheral blood. These TCRs come from a human donor with acute or convalescent COVID-19. The donor label of this sample is uncertain.

As for this clone: Other DNA sequences from this sample encode an identical CDR3 as well. The rearrangement joins TRBV27 to TRBJ1-1, with TRBD1 matching 10 bases. With V trimmed by 6 bases and J by 2 bases, 3 bases remained unmatched. CDR1 is MNHEY, CDR2 SMNVEV, per germline (reference sequence). This CDR3 is 14 amino acids long. The CDR3 DNA reads as TGTGCCAGCAGCCTGACAGGGGGCAACACTGAAGCTTTCTTT. Amino acid sequence: CASSLTGGNTEAFF.

This chain links TRBV6-5 with TRBJ2-3; TRBD1 might be the D (7 bases). The CDR3 runs 15 residues. Germline V lookup: CDR1 MNHEY, CDR2 SVGAGI. V was pared by 7 bases and J by 4 bases, with 18 bases between. The CDR3 DNA reads TGTGCCAGCAAGGAGGGGGCCTTTAAGTCAGATACGCAGTATTTT. This translates into CASKEGAFKSDTQYF.

This clone was found once. This chain uses TRBV6-4 with TRBJ1-4, with D hard to call. From germline, CDR1 is MRHNA and CDR2 SNTAGT. V lost 3 bases and J 4 bases, leaving 6 bases between the germline ends. There are 13 residues in the CDR3. This CDR3 reads CASSEHLNEKLFF. CDR3 bases: TGTGCCAGCAGTGAACACCTTAATGAAAAACTGTTTTTT.

This rearrangement joins TRBV7-8 to TRBJ1-1; TRBD1 matches at 7 bases. This CDR3 contains 15 residues. Germline lookup yields CDR1 SGHVS and CDR2 FQNEAQ. The V gene end was trimmed by 3 bases and the J gene end by 4 bases; junction bases not matched to a gene: 8. DNA of the CDR3: TGTGCCAGCAGCTTGGTCCAGGAGGGGGCCACTGAAGCTTTCTTT. It encodes CASSLVQEGATEAFF.

CDR3 region: CASHMQMNTEAFF. As DNA, the CDR3 is TGTGCCAGCCATATGCAGATGAACACTGAAGCTTTCTTT. The rearrangement links TRBV6-6 to TRBJ1-1; D uncertain. From germline, CDR1 is MNHNY and CDR2 SVGAGI (reference sequence). CDR3 length equals 13 residues. The V end was cut by 8 bases, the J end by 0 bases, with 10 bases between.

The CDR3 region has the DNA TGTGCCAGTAGTTCAGACAGGATTGGATGGAATCAGCCCCAGCATTTT. This sequence encodes CASSSDRIGWNQPQHF. This chain uses TRBV19 with TRBJ1-5; maybe TRBD1 (6 bases). Trimming stripped 5 bases from V and 4 bases from J, with 18 bases between. CDR1 is LNHDA and CDR2 is SQIVND in the germline V gene (reference sequence). The CDR3 runs 16 residues.

The chain links TRBV6-5 to TRBJ1-5, with 8 positions matching TRBD1. The CDR3 has 15 amino acids. With 6 bases clipped from V and 2 bases from J, the junction kept 6 bases outside the gene matches. Looked up from germline, CDR1 is MNHEY and CDR2 is SVGAGI. The CDR3 nucleotides are TGTGCCAGCAGGACACAGGGGGGTCGCAATCAGCCCCAGCATTTT. This codes for CASRTQGGRNQPQHF.

This rearrangement joins TRBV6-6 to TRBJ2-2; tentative D call: TRBD2 (7 bases). Trimming removed 8 bases at V and 5 bases at J, with 15 bases between. Germline CDR1 and CDR2: MNHNY and SVGAGI (reference sequence). The CDR3 consists of 14 residues. The CDR3 coding sequence is TGTGCCAGCCTGGGGGGGCGTAGGACCGGGGAGCTGTTTTTT. Its translation is CASLGGRRTGELFF.

The rearrangement uses TRBV12-5 and TRBJ2-2; D remains unclear. V was cut by 3 bases and J by 1 base, with 12 bases left in between. This CDR3 contains 16 residues. Germline V gene data show CDR1 as LGHNT and CDR2 as FRNRAP. The CDR3 DNA reads TGTGCTAGTGGTTTCTCACTTGCCTTGAACACCGGGGAGCTGTTTTTT. Translating it yields CASGFSLALNTGELFF.

The chain is built from TRBV5-1 and TRBJ2-5; 8 nucleotides align to TRBD1. This CDR3 comprises 14 residues. CDR1 SGHRS and CDR2 YFSETQ come from the germline V gene. V trimming: 4 bases; J trimming: 3 bases; junction bases outside the gene matches: 5. CDR3: CASSQGTGEETQYF. The CDR3 DNA reads as TGCGCCAGCAGCCAAGGGACAGGAGAAGAGACCCAGTACTTC. The full variable domain, with the rest looked up from reference TRBV5-1 and TRBJ2-5, is KAGVTQTPRYLIKTRGQQVTLSCSPISGHRSVSWYQQTPGQGLQFLFEYFSETQRNKGNFPGRFSGRQFSNSRSEMNVSTLELGDSALYLCASSQGTGEETQYFGPGTRLLVL.

This clone came up a few times. The rearrangement joins TRBV4-1 to TRBJ2-1, with a tentative D call TRBD1 (5 bases). The CDR3 is 15 amino acids. V lost 2 bases to trimming and J lost 5 bases, with 13 bases between them. Germline assignment: CDR1 MGHRA and CDR2 YSYEKL. CDR3 sequence reads: CASSQTPTADNEQFF. CDR3 nucleotide sequence: TGCGCCAGCAGCCAAACTCCGACAGCCGACAATGAGCAGTTCTTC.

This chain's CDR3 is CASRSDYYSGNTIYF. The CDR3 DNA is TGTGCCAGTCGTTCCGACTACTACTCTGGAAACACCATATATTTT. V is TRBV19 and J is TRBJ1-3; no clear D. The CDR3 runs 15 residues. Germline lookup yields CDR1 LNHDA and CDR2 SQIVND (reference sequence). With 8 bases removed from V and 0 bases from J, the gap between germline ends came to 14 bases.

The chain uses TRBV5-1 and TRBJ1-1, with D tentatively TRBD1 (6 bases). V lost 6 bases, J lost 3 bases, and 18 bases lay in between. This CDR3 is 15 amino acids long. Looked up from germline, CDR1 is SGHRS and CDR2 is YFSETQ. Written as DNA, the CDR3 is TGCGCCAGCACCCGCCCGGGGGGCTTGGACACTGAAGCTTTCTTT. Encoded protein: CASTRPGGLDTEAFF.

The chain couples TRBV14 to TRBJ2-3; TRBD2 aligns across 11 bases. V shed 4 bases, J shed 2 bases, and the junction held 2 bases outside the gene matches. In germline, CDR1 is SGHDN, CDR2 FVKESK. CDR3 size: 15 residues. CDR3 loop: CASSPTSGNTDTQYF. The CDR3 DNA follows: TGTGCCAGCAGCCCGACTAGCGGGAACACAGATACGCAGTATTTT.

V gene TRBV2 combines with J gene TRBJ1-6; D call uncertain. Trimming pared 7 bases from V and 0 bases from J, leaving 16 bases between. Looked up from germline, CDR1 is SNHLY and CDR2 is FYNNEI. The CDR3 is 17 residues long. The CDR3 region is CASIMAGFSSYNSPLHF. In DNA form, the CDR3 reads TGTGCCAGCATTATGGCAGGCTTTAGCTCCTATAATTCACCCCTCCACTTT.

V gene TRBV6-2 or TRBV6-3 combines with J gene TRBJ2-4; no clear D. The CDR3 loop spans 14 amino acids. The V end lost 6 bases, the J end lost 1 base, and 10 bases lay between the germline ends. Germline lookup yields CDR1 MNHEY and CDR2 SVGEGT. The CDR3 nucleotides are TGTGCCAGCAGCCCAACTCGGGCCAAAAACATTCAGTACTTC. It yields the protein CASSPTRAKNIQYF.

V is TRBV7-8 and J is TRBJ2-1; TRBD2 matches at 11 bases. Germline V gene data show CDR1 as SGHVS and CDR2 as FQNEAQ. The CDR3 contains 21 residues. V was clipped by 3 bases and J by 4 bases; unmatched bases: 20. The CDR3 nucleotides are TGTGCCAGCAGCTTTCTCCGCCCGGGGTCGCTAGCGGGGGGCCAATACAATGAGCAGTTCTTC. It is translated as CASSFLRPGSLAGGQYNEQFF. The entire variable domain, with the rest obtained from reference TRBV7-8 and TRBJ2-1, is as follows: GAGVSQSPRYKVAKRGQDVALRCDPISGHVSLFWYQQALGQGPEFLTYFQNEAQLDKSGLPSDRFFAERPEGSVSTLKIQRTQQEDSAVYLCASSFLRPGSLAGGQYNEQFFGPGTRLTVL.

This chain joins TRBV14 and TRBJ2-1; 7 positions match TRBD1. The CDR3 is 13 residues long. Germline V CDR1 and CDR2: SGHDN, FVKESK. J gave up 9 bases and V 3 bases, and 5 bases lay outside the gene matches. CDR3 in DNA: TGTGCCAGCAGCCAGGTACAGGGGTCTGAGCAGTTCTTC. It encodes CASSQVQGSEQFF.

The chain uses TRBV3-1 (or the pseudogene TRBV3-2) and TRBJ1-6; D gene unclear. The CDR3 runs to 15 residues. V was trimmed by 4 bases and J by 5 bases, leaving 12 bases between them. The germline V gene encodes CDR1 LGHDT and CDR2 YNNKEL (reference sequence). The DNA for the CDR3 is TGTGCCAGCAGCCTGTGGGCCTCGAATAATTCACCCCTCCACTTT. It translates to CASSLWASNNSPLHF.